The 26 T cell receptor beta chains listed next were all sequenced from one sample in a study of CD8 T cells in acute hepatitis C reinfection. Generated by immunoSEQ multiplex PCR, the TCRdb table keeps only in-frame clones and is missing some. Seen here are more than 35,000 clones, just under 90% observed once, and the top ten hold 0.5%. Time point indicated: naive CD8 control sorted from an acute-time-point sample. Sequencing used naive CD8+ T cells from PBMCs. The receptors were gathered from a man aged 30 to 45 with chronic hepatitis C.

This rearrangement joins TRBV19 to TRBJ2-1; 7 bases agree with TRBD2. J lost 4 bases, V lost 10 bases, and 7 bases had no gene match. Germline V gene data show CDR1 as LNHDA and CDR2 as SQIVND (reference sequence). The CDR3 runs to 13 residues. DNA for the CDR3: TGTGCCACCGGGACTACAACTTACAATGAGCAGTTCTTC. Its protein is CATGTTTYNEQFF. The full variable domain, completed using reference TRBV19 and TRBJ2-1, is DGGITQSPKYLFRKEGQNVTLSCEQNLNHDAMYWYRQDPGQGLRLIYYSQIVNDFQKGDIAEGYSVSREKKESFPLTVTSAQKNPTAFYLCATGTTTYNEQFFGPGTRLTVL.

CDR3 nucleotide sequence: TGTGCCAGCAGTTTGACAGGGACCTATGAAGCTTTCTTT. As protein: CASSLTGTYEAFF. The rearrangement links TRBV27 to TRBJ1-1; 7 bases fit TRBD1. The trim removed 3 bases at V and 7 bases at J, leaving 5 bases unmatched. The CDR3 has 13 amino acids. Germline CDR1 and CDR2: MNHEY and SMNVEV (reference sequence).

The rearrangement uses TRBV12-2 and TRBJ1-1. TRBV12-2 has pseudogene status. The CDR3 length is 20 residues. Here the CDR3 reads CASRLLAHGRPTGRDTEAFF. As DNA, the CDR3 is TGTGCAAGTCGCTTACTCGCCCACGGCAGGCCGACCGGACGTGACACTGAAGCTTTCTTT.

The chain links TRBV2 to TRBJ2-7; D unclear. This CDR3 region has 10 residues. Trimming pared 4 bases from V and 7 bases from J, leaving 5 bases between. Germline V gives CDR1 SNHLY, CDR2 FYNNEI. Here the CDR3 DNA reads TGTGCCAGCAGTGGGCGGGAGCAGTACTTC. Translation gives CASSGREQYF. The full variable domain, its missing parts supplied by reference TRBV2 and TRBJ2-7, is EPEVTQTPSHQVTQMGQEVILRCVPISNHLYFYWYRQILGQKVEFLVSFYNNEISEKSEIFDDQFSVERPDGSNFTLKIRSTKLEDSAMYFCASSGREQYFGPGTRLTVT.

This clone was picked up a small number of times. A read error may account for a junction end that differs from germline. The CDR3: CASSFTRQGTDNEQFF. DNA of the CDR3: TGTGCTAGCAGCTTCACCCGGCAGGGGACGGACAATGAGCAGTTCTTC. This chain links TRBV7-7 with TRBJ2-1; a possible D gene is TRBD1 (6 bases). CDR1 is SSHAT, CDR2 FNYEAQ, per germline (reference sequence). CDR3 length: 16 amino acids.

The J gene is TRBJ1-2, the V gene TRBV6-1, with D unresolved. The CDR3 is 17 amino acids. Germline assignment: CDR1 MNHNS and CDR2 SASEGT. V shed 0 bases and J shed 4 bases, with 18 bases lying between them. The CDR3 loop reads CASSEAHVAYGSYGYTF. The CDR3 DNA reads as TGTGCCAGCAGTGAAGCGCACGTTGCCTACGGAAGCTATGGCTACACCTTC.

The V and J genes are TRBV5-4 and TRBJ2-1, with TRBD2 matching 10 bases. Trimming at V came to 1 base and at J to 9 bases, leaving 7 bases not matched to a gene. Germline V gene sequence: CDR1 SGHNT, CDR2 YYREEE (reference sequence). The CDR3 covers 15 residues. CDR3 bases: TGTGCCAGCAGCTTGTTAGCGGGGGGCAGGGGTGAGCAGTTCTTC. This sequence encodes CASSLLAGGRGEQFF.

The genes are TRBV4-2 and TRBJ2-5; D remains unclear. The ends were cut back, 6 bases at V and 1 base at J, with 18 bases in the middle. CDR1 LGHNA and CDR2 YNFKEQ come from the germline V gene. This CDR3 contains 16 residues. The DNA for the CDR3 is TGTGCCAGCAGATTAAGTTTAGCCTCCGCCCAAGAGACCCAGTACTTC. This encodes CASRLSLASAQETQYF.

The CDR3 nucleotides read TGTGCCAGCAGCTCCACGGCCGGGGCGGGTGAAGCTTTCTTT. Translation gives CASSSTAGAGEAFF. The chain couples TRBV7-8 to TRBJ1-1; weak D call: TRBD1 (5 bases). The CDR3 spans 14 residues. V lost 4 bases and J lost 7, with 16 bases in between. Per germline, CDR1 SGHVS and CDR2 FQNEAQ.

This clone was seen a few times. The chain links TRBV11-2 to TRBJ1-1; D gene ambiguous. Trimming took 0 bases from V and 13 from J, leaving 15 bases between them. Germline CDR1 SGHAT, CDR2 FQNNGV. The CDR3 totals 13 residues. CDR3 loop: CASSLDPGINGFF. The CDR3 DNA reads TGTGCCAGCAGCTTAGACCCCGGGATAAACGGTTTCTTT.

The chain is built from TRBV19 and TRBJ2-7; TRBD2 aligns across 13 bases. This CDR3 has 15 amino acids. The J segment lost 3 bases and the V segment lost 6 bases, leaving 5 bases of the junction unmatched. Germline CDR1 is LNHDA and CDR2 is SQIVND (reference sequence). The CDR3 spells CASSHGLAGVYEQYF. The CDR3 nucleotides are TGTGCCAGTAGCCACGGACTAGCGGGGGTCTACGAGCAGTACTTC.

The rearrangement uses TRBV6-4 and TRBJ2-3; D gene uncertain. Germline CDR1 reads MRHNA; CDR2 reads SNTAGT. The ends were cut back, 10 bases at V and 6 bases at J, with 14 bases in the middle. The CDR3 is 12 amino acids. The CDR3 DNA reads as TGTGCCATCCTTCGGATGAAGGATACGCAGTATTTT. Its translation is CAILRMKDTQYF.

The rearrangement uses TRBV15 and TRBJ1-5; D is unresolved. Trimming removed 0 bases at V and 1 base at J, with 7 bases between. The germline gives CDR1 LNHNV, CDR2 YYDKDF (reference sequence). CDR3 length: 15 amino acids. The CDR3 DNA reads as TGTGCCACCAGCAGAGATCGGGGAAGCAATCAGCCCCAGCATTTT. Protein: CATSRDRGSNQPQHF.

The CDR3 nucleotides are TGTGCCAGCAGCTTTCAGGATCAGGTTGAAAAACTGTTTTTT. It is translated as CASSFQDQVEKLFF. The chain uses TRBV7-9 and TRBJ1-4; D is uncertain. CDR1 is SEHNR and CDR2 is FQNEAQ in the germline V gene (reference sequence). Trimming cost V 3 bases and J 7 bases, with 12 bases left between them. The CDR3 consists of 14 residues.

The gene calls are TRBV13 and TRBJ2-2; the D is unclear. Trimming pared 3 bases from V and 5 bases from J, leaving 19 bases between. Germline CDR1 and CDR2: PRHDT and FYEKMQ (reference sequence). This CDR3 has 17 amino acids. The CDR3 protein is CASSLQSILAVTGELFF. The CDR3 nucleotides read TGTGCCAGCAGCTTGCAAAGTATCTTAGCTGTAACCGGGGAGCTGTTTTTT.

CDR3 sequence (DNA): TGCGCCAGCAGCTGGGACAACTCCTACGAGCAGTACTTC. This codes for CASSWDNSYEQYF. V and J are TRBV5-1 and TRBJ2-7; D possibly corresponds to TRBD1 (6 bases). The V gene's germline CDR1 is SGHRS and CDR2 YFSETQ. Trimming took 3 bases from V and 0 from J, leaving 7 bases between them. CDR3 size: 13 residues. The full variable domain, its missing parts supplied by reference TRBV5-1 and TRBJ2-7, is KAGVTQTPRYLIKTRGQQVTLSCSPISGHRSVSWYQQTPGQGLQFLFEYFSETQRNKGNFPGRFSGRQFSNSRSEMNVSTLELGDSALYLCASSWDNSYEQYFGPGTRLTVT.

Details on this clone: One junction end does not reproduce the germline sequence, and a read error may be involved. The chain recombines TRBV2 with TRBJ1-3; TRBD1 is a possible D gene (6 bases). Germline CDR1 is SNHLY and CDR2 is FYNNEI. This CDR3 has 14 amino acids. CDR3 region: CASSEGQSGNTIYF. The CDR3 nucleotides read TGTGCCAGCAGCGAAGGACAGTCTGGAAACACCATATATTTT.

The V gene is TRBV19, the J gene TRBJ2-7; D remains unclear. Germline loops: CDR1 LNHDA, CDR2 SQIVND (reference sequence). This CDR3 comprises 13 residues. Trimming took 4 bases from V and 2 from J, leaving 9 bases between them. The CDR3 loop is CASSTVPAYEQYF. The CDR3 DNA sequence: TGTGCCAGTAGTACGGTTCCGGCCTACGAGCAGTACTTC.

The chain has TRBV12-5 and TRBJ2-7; D is possibly TRBD1 or TRBD2 (5 bases each). V lost 7 bases to trimming and J lost 0 bases, with 19 bases between them. Germline-derived CDR1 and CDR2 are LGHNT and FRNRAP. The length of the CDR3 is 16 residues. Here the CDR3 reads CASAFNPGRSSYEQYF. CDR3 DNA sequence: TGTGCTAGTGCCTTCAACCCGGGACGGAGCTCCTACGAGCAGTACTTC.

This clone was detected a few times. The chain has TRBV7-9 and TRBJ2-2, with TRBD2 identical over 7 bases. This CDR3 has 16 residues. The V gene end was trimmed by 3 bases and the J gene end by 6 bases; junction bases not matched to a gene: 10. In germline, CDR1 is SEHNR, CDR2 FQNEAQ (reference sequence). Written as DNA, the CDR3 is TGTGCCAGCAGCTTGACCGGAGGGAGGGCTGCCGGGGAGCTGTTTTTT. Amino acid sequence: CASSLTGGRAAGELFF.

The rearrangement links TRBV28 to TRBJ1-1; 7 nucleotides line up with TRBD1. Germline V gives CDR1 MDHEN, CDR2 SYDVKM. This CDR3 is 12 amino acids long. Losses at the gene ends were 8 bases for V and 6 bases for J; bases not matched to a gene: 6. The CDR3 here is CASDPGQAEAFF. The CDR3 bases are TGTGCCAGCGATCCTGGACAGGCTGAAGCTTTCTTT.

The gene calls are TRBV2 and TRBJ2-1; no clear D. V was cut by 8 bases and J by 7 bases, with 6 bases left in between. The CDR3 length is 10 residues. The germline CDR1 and CDR2 sequences are SNHLY and FYNNEI. The CDR3 reads CASDGNEQFF. The CDR3 DNA reads as TGTGCCAGCGATGGGAATGAGCAGTTCTTC. Full variable domain (remainder filled in from reference TRBV2 and TRBJ2-1): EPEVTQTPSHQVTQMGQEVILRCVPISNHLYFYWYRQILGQKVEFLVSFYNNEISEKSEIFDDQFSVERPDGSNFTLKIRSTKLEDSAMYFCASDGNEQFFGPGTRLTVL.

CDR3 coding DNA: TGTGCCAGCAGTGAACGGGACAGGGGCACTGAAGCTTTCTTT. Protein sequence: CASSERDRGTEAFF. This rearrangement joins TRBV2 to TRBJ1-1; 10 bases fit TRBD1. The CDR3 loop spans 14 amino acids. The trim removed 2 bases at V and 4 bases at J, leaving 1 base unmatched. Germline V lookup: CDR1 SNHLY, CDR2 FYNNEI.

This chain joins TRBV30 and TRBJ2-1; the D is unclear. V was trimmed by 0 bases and J by 7 bases, leaving 7 bases between them. The CDR3 contains 12 residues. The V gene's germline CDR1 is GTSNPN and CDR2 SVGIG (reference sequence). CDR3 loop: CAWSVAGNEQFF. Written as DNA, the CDR3 is TGTGCCTGGAGTGTAGCTGGAAATGAGCAGTTCTTC.

The J gene is TRBJ2-2, the V gene TRBV4-1, with D possibly matching TRBD1 (5 bases). CDR1 is MGHRA, CDR2 YSYEKL, per germline. The length of the CDR3 is 14 residues. Trimming cost V 1 base and J 6 bases, with 9 bases left between them. CDR3 amino acids: CASSQVGAAGELFF. In DNA, the CDR3 is TGCGCCAGCAGCCAAGTAGGGGCCGCCGGGGAGCTGTTTTTT.

The chain recombines TRBV9 with TRBJ2-3; D is unresolved. The CDR3 has 15 residues. V shed 1 base and J shed 5 bases, with 14 bases lying between them. Per the germline V gene, CDR1 is SGDLS and CDR2 is YYNGEE. The CDR3 region has the DNA TGTGCCAGCAGCGTACCCGGCGATGTTCTAGATACGCAGTATTTT. Translated, it gives CASSVPGDVLDTQYF. The whole variable domain, filled in from reference TRBV9 and TRBJ2-3, reads DSGVTQTPKHLITATGQRVTLRCSPRSGDLSVYWYQQSLDQGLQFLIQYYNGEERAKGNILERFSAQQFPDLHSELNLSSLELGDSALYFCASSVPGDVLDTQYFGPGTRLTVL.